This T cell receptor (beta chain) was observed in a study of T cells in Graves' hyperthyroidism and ophthalmopathy. Overall study context: It was at initial diagnosis, before any treatment, that peripheral blood was collected. The study, taken as a whole, reports: Researchers found most expanded thyroid clonotypes above 0.001 in blood as well.

The V gene's germline CDR1 is MNHNS and CDR2 SASEGT. This CDR3 region has 13 residues. Trimming left V 1 base short and J 5 bases short, with 8 bases between. The TCR beta CDR3 regions underwent amplification using RNA transcripts as the source. Initially, a first-round RT-PCR of the TCR CDR3 employed the HTBI primer set. TCRdb itself ran the multiplex PCR reads through MiXCR, one entry per CDR3 protein. Of around 300,000 distinct CDR3 sequences listed, about an eighth were seen once; the top ten hold 7.9%. This clonotype was counted ten times or more. The antigen is undetermined. This chain joins TRBV6-1 and TRBJ1-2, with D unresolved. The clonotype was recovered from a woman aged 40 to 50 with Graves' hyperthyroidism. Sequences were obtained from blood. The CDR3 DNA reads TGTGCCAGCAGTGAAGAGTACTGGTATGGCTACACCTTC. This gives the protein CASSEEYWYGYTF.